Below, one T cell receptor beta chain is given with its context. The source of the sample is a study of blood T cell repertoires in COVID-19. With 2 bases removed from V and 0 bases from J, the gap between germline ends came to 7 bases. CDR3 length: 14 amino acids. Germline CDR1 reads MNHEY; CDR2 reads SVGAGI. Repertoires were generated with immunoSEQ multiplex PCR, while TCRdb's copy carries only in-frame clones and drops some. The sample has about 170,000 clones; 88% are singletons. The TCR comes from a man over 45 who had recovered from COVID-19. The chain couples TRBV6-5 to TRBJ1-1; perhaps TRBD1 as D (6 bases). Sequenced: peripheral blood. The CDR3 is CASSYRDMNTEAFF. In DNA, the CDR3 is TGTGCCAGCAGTTACCGGGACATGAACACTGAAGCTTTCTTT.